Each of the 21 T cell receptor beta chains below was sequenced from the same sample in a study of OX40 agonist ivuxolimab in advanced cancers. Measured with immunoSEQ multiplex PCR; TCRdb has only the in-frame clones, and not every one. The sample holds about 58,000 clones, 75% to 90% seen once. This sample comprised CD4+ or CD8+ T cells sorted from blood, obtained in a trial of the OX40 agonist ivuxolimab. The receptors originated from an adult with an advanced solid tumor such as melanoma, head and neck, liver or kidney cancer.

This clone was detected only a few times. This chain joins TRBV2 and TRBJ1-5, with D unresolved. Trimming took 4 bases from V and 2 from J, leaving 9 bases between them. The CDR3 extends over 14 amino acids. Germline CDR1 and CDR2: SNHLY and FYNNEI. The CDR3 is CASSGARGNQPQHF. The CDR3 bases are TGTGCCAGCAGTGGCGCCCGTGGCAATCAGCCCCAGCATTTT.

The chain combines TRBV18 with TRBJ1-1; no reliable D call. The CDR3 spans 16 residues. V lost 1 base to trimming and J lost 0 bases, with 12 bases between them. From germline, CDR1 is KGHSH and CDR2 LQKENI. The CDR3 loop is CASSPLSDFMNTEAFF. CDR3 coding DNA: TGTGCCAGCTCACCACTATCAGATTTCATGAACACTGAAGCTTTCTTT.

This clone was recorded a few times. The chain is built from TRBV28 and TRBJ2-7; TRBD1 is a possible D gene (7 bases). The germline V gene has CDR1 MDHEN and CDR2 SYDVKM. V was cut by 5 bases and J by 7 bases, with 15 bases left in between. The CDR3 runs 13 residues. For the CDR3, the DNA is TGTGCCAGCAGTCGACAGGGACTGGGTGAGCAGTACTTC. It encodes CASSRQGLGEQYF.

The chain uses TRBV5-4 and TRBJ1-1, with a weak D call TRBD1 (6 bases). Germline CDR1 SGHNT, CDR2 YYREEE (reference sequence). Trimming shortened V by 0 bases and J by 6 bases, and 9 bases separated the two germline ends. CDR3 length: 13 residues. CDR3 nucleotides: TGTGCCAGCAGCTTGGAGGGGGGTGCTGAAGCTTTCTTT. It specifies CASSLEGGAEAFF.

CDR3 DNA sequence: TGTGCCAGCAGTGAGGCGGACAAAGAGACCCAGTACTTC. It encodes CASSEADKETQYF. The V call is TRBV6-5, the J call TRBJ2-5; D possibly corresponds to TRBD1 (5 bases). This CDR3 is built from 13 residues. The ends were cut back, 5 bases at V and 3 bases at J, with 10 bases in the middle. Germline lookup yields CDR1 MNHEY and CDR2 SVGAGI.

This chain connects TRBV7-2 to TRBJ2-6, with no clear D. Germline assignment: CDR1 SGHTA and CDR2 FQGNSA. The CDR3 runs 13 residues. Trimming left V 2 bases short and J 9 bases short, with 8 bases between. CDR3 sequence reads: CASSLQDLNVLTF. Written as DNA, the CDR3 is TGTGCCAGCAGCTTACAGGACCTCAACGTCCTGACTTTC.

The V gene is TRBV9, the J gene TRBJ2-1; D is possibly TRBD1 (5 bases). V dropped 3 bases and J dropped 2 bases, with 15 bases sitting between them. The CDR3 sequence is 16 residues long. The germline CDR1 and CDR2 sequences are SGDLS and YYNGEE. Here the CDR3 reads CASSAGHATPYNEQFF. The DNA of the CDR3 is TGTGCCAGCAGCGCAGGACACGCGACTCCCTACAATGAGCAGTTCTTC.

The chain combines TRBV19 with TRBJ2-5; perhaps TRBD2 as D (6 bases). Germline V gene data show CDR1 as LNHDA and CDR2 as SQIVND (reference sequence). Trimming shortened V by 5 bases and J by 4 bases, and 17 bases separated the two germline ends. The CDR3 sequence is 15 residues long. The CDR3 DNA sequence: TGTGCCAGTAGTCTCAGAGGCGGGGAGAGAGAGACCCAGTACTTC. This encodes CASSLRGGERETQYF.

The CDR3 spells CASSSRLAGEVEQYF. CDR3 DNA: TGTGCCAGCAGCTCGAGACTAGCGGGAGAGGTCGAGCAGTACTTC. The chain recombines TRBV7-2 with TRBJ2-7; 12 positions match TRBD2. This CDR3 is built from 15 residues. Looked up from germline, CDR1 is SGHTA and CDR2 is FQGNSA. V lost 4 bases, J lost 6 bases, and 7 bases stayed unmatched.

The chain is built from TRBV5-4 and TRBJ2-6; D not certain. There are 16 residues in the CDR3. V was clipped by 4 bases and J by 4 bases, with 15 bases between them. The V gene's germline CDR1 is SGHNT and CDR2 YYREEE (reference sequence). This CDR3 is CASSVGKYSGANVLTF. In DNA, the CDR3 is TGTGCCAGCAGCGTTGGGAAGTACTCGGGGGCCAACGTCCTGACTTTC.

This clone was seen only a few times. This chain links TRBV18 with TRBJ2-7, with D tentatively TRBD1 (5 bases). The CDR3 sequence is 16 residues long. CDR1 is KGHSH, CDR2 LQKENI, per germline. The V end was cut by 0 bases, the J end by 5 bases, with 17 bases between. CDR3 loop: CASSPPTGPYPDEQYF. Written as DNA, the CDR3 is TGTGCCAGCTCACCACCTACAGGACCTTATCCTGACGAGCAGTACTTC.

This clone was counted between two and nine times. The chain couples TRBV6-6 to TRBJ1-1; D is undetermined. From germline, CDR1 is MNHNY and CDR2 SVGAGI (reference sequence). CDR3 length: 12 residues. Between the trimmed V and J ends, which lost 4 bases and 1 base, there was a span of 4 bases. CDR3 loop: CASSSRNTEAFF. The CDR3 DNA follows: TGTGCCAGCAGTTCCCGGAACACTGAAGCTTTCTTT.

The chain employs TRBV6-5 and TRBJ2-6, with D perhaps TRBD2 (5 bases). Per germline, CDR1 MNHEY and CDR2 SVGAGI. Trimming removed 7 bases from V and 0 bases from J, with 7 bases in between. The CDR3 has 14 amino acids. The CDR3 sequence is CASTGVSGANVLTF. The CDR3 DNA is TGTGCCAGCACCGGGGTCTCTGGGGCCAACGTCCTGACTTTC.

The CDR3 DNA follows: TGTGCCAGCCGGGGGAGGGTTGGCACCGGGGAGCTGTTTTTT. As protein: CASRGRVGTGELFF. The chain has TRBV11-3 and TRBJ2-2; 7 bases align to TRBD2. This CDR3 region has 14 residues. From germline, CDR1 is SGHNT and CDR2 YENEEA. V shed 8 bases and J 4 bases; nucleotides not matched to a gene: 7.

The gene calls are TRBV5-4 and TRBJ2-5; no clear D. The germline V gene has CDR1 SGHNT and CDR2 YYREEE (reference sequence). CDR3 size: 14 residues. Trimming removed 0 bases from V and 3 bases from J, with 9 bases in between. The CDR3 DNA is TGTGCCAGCAGCTTGGATTGGCGGAAAGAGACCCAGTACTTC. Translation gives CASSLDWRKETQYF.

Here the CDR3 reads CASQAPGQGFNEQYF. Here the CDR3 DNA reads TGTGCCAGCCAAGCACCGGGACAGGGATTCAACGAGCAGTACTTC. The gene calls are TRBV28 and TRBJ2-7; 9 positions agree with TRBD1. J gave up 5 bases and V 8 bases, and 13 bases lay outside the gene matches. The CDR3 runs to 15 residues. Germline CDR1 reads MDHEN; CDR2 reads SYDVKM.

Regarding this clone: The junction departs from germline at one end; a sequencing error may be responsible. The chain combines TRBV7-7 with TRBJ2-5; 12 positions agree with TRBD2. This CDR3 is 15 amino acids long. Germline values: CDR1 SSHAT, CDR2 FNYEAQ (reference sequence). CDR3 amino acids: CASSLGLAGWETQYF. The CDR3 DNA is TGTGCTAGCAGCTTAGGACTAGCGGGATGGGAGACCCAGTACTTC.

The CDR3 region has the DNA TGTGCTAGTGGTTTGACCGGACAGGGCATCGGGGAGCTGTTTTTT. It is translated as CASGLTGQGIGELFF. The rearrangement joins TRBV12-5 to TRBJ2-2; 8 bases fit TRBD1. Trimming at V came to 2 bases and at J to 7 bases, leaving 6 bases not matched to a gene. This CDR3 has 15 amino acids. The germline V gene encodes CDR1 LGHNT and CDR2 FRNRAP.

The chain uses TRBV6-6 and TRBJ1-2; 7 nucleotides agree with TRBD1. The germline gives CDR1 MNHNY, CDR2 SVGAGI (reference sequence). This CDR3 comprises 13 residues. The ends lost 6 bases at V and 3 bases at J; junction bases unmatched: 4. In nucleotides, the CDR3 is TGTGCCAGCAGCCTAGGACAGGACTATGGCTACACCTTC. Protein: CASSLGQDYGYTF.

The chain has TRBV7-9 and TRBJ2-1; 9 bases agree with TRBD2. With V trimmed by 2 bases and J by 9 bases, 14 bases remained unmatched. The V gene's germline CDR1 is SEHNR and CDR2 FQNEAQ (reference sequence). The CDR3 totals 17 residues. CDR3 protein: CASSLLTSGTSSGEQFF. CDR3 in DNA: TGTGCCAGCAGCTTACTAACATCCGGGACTAGCTCGGGTGAGCAGTTCTTC.

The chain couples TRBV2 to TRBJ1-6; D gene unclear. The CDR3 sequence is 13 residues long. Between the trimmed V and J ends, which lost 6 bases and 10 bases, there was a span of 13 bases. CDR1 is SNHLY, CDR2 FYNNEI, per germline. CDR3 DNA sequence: TGTGCCAGCAGAGAGGAAACGGAGTCACCCCTCCACTTT. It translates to CASREETESPLHF. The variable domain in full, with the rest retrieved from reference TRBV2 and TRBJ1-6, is EPEVTQTPSHQVTQMGQEVILRCVPISNHLYFYWYRQILGQKVEFLVSFYNNEISEKSEIFDDQFSVERPDGSNFTLKIRSTKLEDSAMYFCASREETESPLHFGNGTRLTVT.